This T cell receptor (beta chain) was found in a study of monozygotic twins with inflammatory bowel disease. The V gene's germline CDR1 is SGDLS and CDR2 YYNGEE. CDR3 length: 14 residues. The unique tags termed UMIs, each holding a 6-nucleotide sample barcode, were added by means of template switching. TCRdb reprocessed the 5' RACE reads and reports one entry per CDR3 protein, with no DNA. The sample table sets out around 100,000 distinct CDR3 sequences. The origin of this receptor is a human donor with ulcerative colitis or Crohn's disease, or a healthy co-twin of an affected twin (not recorded which). Sequencing used blood. The chain carries TRBV9 and TRBJ2-1. CDR3 sequence: CASTPGVSYNEQFF. Full variable domain (remainder filled in from reference TRBV9 and TRBJ2-1): DSGVTQTPKHLITATGQRVTLRCSPRSGDLSVYWYQQSLDQGLQFLIQYYNGEERAKGNILERFSAQQFPDLHSELNLSSLELGDSALYFCASTPGVSYNEQFFGPGTRLTVL.